Listed below are T cell receptor beta chains from one sample, sequenced in a study of early T cells in non-severe SARS-CoV-2 infection. Each CDR3 protein is one row after TCRdb ran MiXCR on the 5' RACE reads. In the table there are tens of thousands of distinct CDR3 sequences, 11% of which are singletons. Sequencing input: whole blood. The receptors originated from an adult who was a healthcare worker with PCR-confirmed SARS-CoV-2 infection or an uninfected control (not recorded which). Each CDR3 is given with its conserved first and last residue. The order of the fields is D gene, J gene, CDR3 length, V gene, clone size, CDR3 DNA, CDR3 protein. D genes are given only for firm matches. Not every row has a clone size; where given, it reads once, few, many or a size class.

d_gene: NA; j_gene: TRBJ2-1; len: 10; v_gene: TRBV5-4; abundance: NA; CDR3nt: TGTGCCGCCGGGGGCAATGAGCAGTTCTTC; CDR3aa: CAAGGNEQFF
d_gene: NA; j_gene: TRBJ1-4; len: 13; v_gene: TRBV20-1; abundance: few; CDR3nt: TGCAGTGCTAGCCGTCAAACTAATGAAAAACTGTTTTTT; CDR3aa: CSASRQTNEKLFF
d_gene: TRBD1; j_gene: TRBJ2-7; len: 13; v_gene: TRBV30; abundance: NA; CDR3nt: TGTGCCTGGAGGAGGACAGGATCCTACGAGCAGTACTTC; CDR3aa: CAWRRTGSYEQYF
d_gene: NA; j_gene: TRBJ1-1; len: 12; v_gene: TRBV6-5; abundance: many; CDR3nt: TGTGCCAGCAGTTACTCGATTGGTGAAGCTTTCTTT; CDR3aa: CASSYSIGEAFF
d_gene: NA; j_gene: TRBJ2-3; len: 13; v_gene: TRBV10-2; abundance: many; CDR3nt: TGCGCCAGCAGTAGCCCCCATCTAGATACGCAGTATTTT; CDR3aa: CASSSPHLDTQYF
d_gene: NA; j_gene: TRBJ1-6; len: 15; v_gene: TRBV3-1; abundance: many; CDR3nt: TGTGCCAGCAGCTCGACAGACCGCTATAATTCACCCCTCCACTTT; CDR3aa: CASSSTDRYNSPLHF
d_gene: NA; j_gene: TRBJ2-2; len: 15; v_gene: TRBV4-1; abundance: NA; CDR3nt: TGCGCCAGCAGCCTTCGTTCTTGGGGTTCAGGGGAGCTGTTTTTT; CDR3aa: CASSLRSWGSGELFF
d_gene: TRBD2; j_gene: TRBJ2-7; len: 14; v_gene: TRBV18; abundance: many; CDR3nt: TGTGCCAGCTCACCAAGCGGGGGGTCCTACGAGCAGTACTTC; CDR3aa: CASSPSGGSYEQYF
d_gene: NA; j_gene: TRBJ2-7; len: 14; v_gene: TRBV20-1; abundance: many; CDR3nt: TGCAGTGCTCCACGGAGGGGCCAGGGGGACGAGCAGTACTTC; CDR3aa: CSAPRRGQGDEQYF
d_gene: TRBD2; j_gene: TRBJ2-1; len: 16; v_gene: TRBV6-1; abundance: few; CDR3nt: TGTGCCAGCAGCTCGGGACTAGCGGGGGTTGGAAATGAGCAGTTCTTC; CDR3aa: CASSSGLAGVGNEQFF
d_gene: NA; j_gene: TRBJ2-2; len: 15; v_gene: TRBV18; abundance: few; CDR3nt: TGTGCCAGCTCACTAAACGGGCCAAACACCGGGGAGCTGTTTTTT; CDR3aa: CASSLNGPNTGELFF
d_gene: NA; j_gene: TRBJ2-3; len: 11; v_gene: TRBV20-1; abundance: few; CDR3nt: TGCAGTGCAAGGACTGGGGGGACGCAGTATTTT; CDR3aa: CSARTGGTQYF
d_gene: NA; j_gene: TRBJ1-1; len: 13; v_gene: TRBV7-2; abundance: many; CDR3nt: TGTGCCAGCAGCTTAGCACGGAACACTGAAGCTTTCTTT; CDR3aa: CASSLARNTEAFF
d_gene: NA; j_gene: TRBJ1-2; len: 13; v_gene: TRBV19; abundance: many; CDR3nt: TGTGCCAGTAGCAAAGACAGGACCTATGGCTACACCTTC; CDR3aa: CASSKDRTYGYTF
d_gene: NA; j_gene: TRBJ2-7; len: 15; v_gene: TRBV28; abundance: few; CDR3nt: TGTGCCAGCACCCGAAGAAGGGGACTCTCGAACGAGCAGTACTTC; CDR3aa: CASTRRRGLSNEQYF
d_gene: NA; j_gene: TRBJ2-5; len: 16; v_gene: TRBV5-1; abundance: NA; CDR3nt: TGCGCCAGCAGCCCGGGAGGACAGGGCCGCCAAGAGACCCAGTACTTC; CDR3aa: CASSPGGQGRQETQYF
d_gene: NA; j_gene: TRBJ1-5; len: 13; v_gene: TRBV6-1; abundance: NA; CDR3nt: TGTGCCAGCAGTGAAACTCACTTTCAGCCCCAGCATTTT; CDR3aa: CASSETHFQPQHF
d_gene: TRBD1; j_gene: TRBJ1-1; len: 15; v_gene: TRBV12-3/TRBV12-4; abundance: many; CDR3nt: TGTGCCAGCAGTCGTCAGGGGGCTGGGGCCACTGAAGCTTTCTTT; CDR3aa: CASSRQGAGATEAFF
d_gene: TRBD1; j_gene: TRBJ2-7; len: 12; v_gene: TRBV20-1; abundance: few; CDR3nt: TGCAGTGCCAGCGGACAGGGCTACGAGCAGTACTTC; CDR3aa: CSASGQGYEQYF
d_gene: NA; j_gene: TRBJ2-3; len: 15; v_gene: TRBV24-1; abundance: NA; CDR3nt: TGTGCCACCAGTGATCCAACCGGGACCCCAGATACGCAGTATTTT; CDR3aa: CATSDPTGTPDTQYF
d_gene: NA; j_gene: TRBJ2-7; len: 16; v_gene: TRBV6-1; abundance: NA; CDR3nt: TGTGCCAGCAGTGAAGCCTTCACGAGAATGGAGTACGAGCAGTACTTC; CDR3aa: CASSEAFTRMEYEQYF
d_gene: TRBD1; j_gene: TRBJ1-1; len: 16; v_gene: TRBV7-2; abundance: many; CDR3nt: TGTGCCAGCAGCTTTAGGACAGGGGGCTTGGGTACTGAAGCTTTCTTT; CDR3aa: CASSFRTGGLGTEAFF
d_gene: NA; j_gene: TRBJ1-2; len: 14; v_gene: TRBV7-2; abundance: many; CDR3nt: TGTGCCAGCAGCTTAGAGGCAGGACCGAGAGGCTACACCTTC; CDR3aa: CASSLEAGPRGYTF
d_gene: NA; j_gene: TRBJ1-4; len: 12; v_gene: TRBV29-1; abundance: few; CDR3nt: TGCAGCGTTGGGGGGGATCCGGTAAAACTGTTTTTT; CDR3aa: CSVGGDPVKLFF
d_gene: NA; j_gene: TRBJ2-1; len: 15; v_gene: TRBV10-2; abundance: many; CDR3nt: TGCGCCAGCAGTGAGCAGGGGATTCCTTACGGGGAGCAGTTCTTC; CDR3aa: CASSEQGIPYGEQFF
d_gene: NA; j_gene: TRBJ1-4; len: 14; v_gene: TRBV5-6; abundance: NA; CDR3nt: TGTGCCAGCAGGGAGGGAGGCCTCACGGAAAAACTGTTTTTT; CDR3aa: CASREGGLTEKLFF
d_gene: NA; j_gene: TRBJ2-7; len: 14; v_gene: TRBV28; abundance: NA; CDR3nt: TGTGCCAGCAGTTTTACCGGGGTGGGATACGAGCAGTACTTC; CDR3aa: CASSFTGVGYEQYF
d_gene: NA; j_gene: TRBJ1-6; len: 14; v_gene: TRBV5-5; abundance: NA; CDR3nt: TGTGCCAGCAGCCAGGACGGGTATAATTCACCCCTCCACTTT; CDR3aa: CASSQDGYNSPLHF
d_gene: TRBD1; j_gene: TRBJ1-4; len: 14; v_gene: TRBV7-9; abundance: few; CDR3nt: TGTGCCAGCAGCCCGGCGACAGGGGACGAAAAACTGTTTTTT; CDR3aa: CASSPATGDEKLFF
d_gene: TRBD1; j_gene: TRBJ1-1; len: 13; v_gene: TRBV6-5; abundance: NA; CDR3nt: TGTGCCAGCAGTTTCAACAGGGGCACTGAAGCTTTCTTT; CDR3aa: CASSFNRGTEAFF
d_gene: NA; j_gene: TRBJ2-3; len: 17; v_gene: TRBV6-9; abundance: many; CDR3nt: TGTGCCAGCAGTTATAAGGGGGGGCAATACGGCACAGATACGCAGTATTTT; CDR3aa: CASSYKGGQYGTDTQYF
d_gene: NA; j_gene: TRBJ1-4; len: 13; v_gene: TRBV20-1; abundance: NA; CDR3nt: TGCAGTGCTAGGGGGGGAGGGAATGAAAAACTGTTTTTT; CDR3aa: CSARGGGNEKLFF
d_gene: TRBD1; j_gene: TRBJ2-1; len: 17; v_gene: TRBV11-2; abundance: few; CDR3nt: TGTGCCAGCAGCCCCTCGACCGGACAGGGGATATACAATGAGCAGTTCTTC; CDR3aa: CASSPSTGQGIYNEQFF
d_gene: NA; j_gene: TRBJ2-3; len: 14; v_gene: TRBV5-5; abundance: few; CDR3nt: TGTGCCAGCAGCGTAGACATCGGGGCAGATACGCAGTATTTT; CDR3aa: CASSVDIGADTQYF